The rows below give T cell receptor beta chains drawn from one sample of a study of T-cell reconstitution after alpha-beta-depleted transplantation in children. MiXCR was run by TCRdb on the PCR reads, yielding one entry per CDR3 protein. Counted here are about 410,000 distinct CDR3 sequences, around 20% occurring once; the ten biggest clones make up 3.8%. The sequences come from PBMCs from the stem cell graft donor, collected from the stem cell graft. These receptors came from a human donor who donated a stem cell graft to a child with acute myeloid leukemia. The CDR3 runs from the conserved cysteine through the conserved F or W. Each record gives: D gene, clone size, V gene, J gene, CDR3 DNA, CDR3 protein. The D gene is left open where the match is weak. Clone size is stated in some rows and not others, as once, few, many or a class when expanded.

D: NA
size: NA
V: TRBV7-2
J: TRBJ2-1
DNA: TGTGCCAGCAGCCCTAGGCGGGGTAACAATGAGCAGTTCTTC
CDR3: CASSPRRGNNEQFF

D: TRBD2
size: few
V: TRBV2
J: TRBJ2-3
DNA: TGTGCCAGCAAGAGACTAGCGGGATCAGATACGCAGTATTTT
CDR3: CASKRLAGSDTQYF

D: TRBD1
size: few
V: TRBV7-2
J: TRBJ2-2
DNA: TGTGCCAGCAGCTCAAACGACAGGGGGCACACCGGGGAGCTGTTTTTT
CDR3: CASSSNDRGHTGELFF

D: TRBD1
size: few
V: TRBV4-3
J: TRBJ1-2
DNA: TGCGCCAGCAGCCAAGCAGGGGGCGTCTATGGCTACACCTTC
CDR3: CASSQAGGVYGYTF

D: NA
size: many
V: TRBV29-1
J: TRBJ2-3
DNA: TGCAGCGTTGACAGGATTAGCCCCTCCGATACGCAGTATTTT
CDR3: CSVDRISPSDTQYF

D: NA
size: NA
V: TRBV9
J: TRBJ2-7
DNA: TGTGCCAGCAGTACCGGACAGCCGAGCTCCTACGAGCAGTACTTC
CDR3: CASSTGQPSSYEQYF

D: NA
size: few
V: TRBV29-1
J: TRBJ2-1
DNA: TGCAGCGTTGAAGATTTTGGGACGCCCCCTTACAATGAGCAGTTCTTC
CDR3: CSVEDFGTPPYNEQFF

D: TRBD1
size: few
V: TRBV9
J: TRBJ2-7
DNA: TGTGCCAGCAGCCTCTCCGGGACAGGGGGCGCCGGGCAGTACTTC
CDR3: CASSLSGTGGAGQYF

D: NA
size: many
V: TRBV4-1
J: TRBJ1-1
DNA: TGCGCCAGCAGCCAAGATCTGCGGACTGAAGCTTTCTTT
CDR3: CASSQDLRTEAFF

D: NA
size: few
V: TRBV12-3/TRBV12-4
J: TRBJ1-1
DNA: TGTGCCAGCAGTTTCGCGGGGGGCCTCACTGAAGCTTTCTTT
CDR3: CASSFAGGLTEAFF

D: TRBD1
size: few
V: TRBV29-1
J: TRBJ1-1
DNA: TGCAGCGCCCGGAGGGACAGGGGTGACACTGAAGCTTTCTTT
CDR3: CSARRDRGDTEAFF

D: TRBD2
size: NA
V: TRBV9
J: TRBJ2-1
DNA: TGTGCCAGCAGCTACCGACAACTAGCGTTGAATCACAATGAGCAGTTCTTC
CDR3: CASSYRQLALNHNEQFF

D: NA
size: few
V: TRBV7-3
J: TRBJ2-7
DNA: TGTGCCAGCAGCTTAAAGCCCGGGGACTACGAGCAGTACTTC
CDR3: CASSLKPGDYEQYF

D: TRBD1
size: NA
V: TRBV12-3/TRBV12-4
J: TRBJ2-2
DNA: TGTGCCAGCCGGAGACAAGGAATGGGACAGGGGAACACCGGGGAGCTGTTTTTT
CDR3: CASRRQGMGQGNTGELFF

D: NA
size: many
V: TRBV29-1
J: TRBJ2-1
DNA: TGCAGCGTTGAAGAGACAGTATACAATGAGCAGTTCTTC
CDR3: CSVEETVYNEQFF

D: TRBD1
size: few
V: TRBV20-1
J: TRBJ1-3
DNA: TGCAGTGCTAAGACAGGGGGAGGAAACACCATATATTTT
CDR3: CSAKTGGGNTIYF

D: NA
size: many
V: TRBV25-1
J: TRBJ2-5
DNA: TGTGCCAGCAGTGACAGGGAGACCCAGTACTTC
CDR3: CASSDRETQYF

D: TRBD2
size: NA
V: TRBV7-9
J: TRBJ2-1
DNA: TGTGCCGGGGGGGATGAGCAGTTCTTC
CDR3: CAGGDEQFF

D: TRBD1
size: NA
V: TRBV12-3/TRBV12-4
J: TRBJ2-3
DNA: TGTGCCAGCAGTTCAGCGACAGGGGGCACAGATACGCAGTATTTT
CDR3: CASSSATGGTDTQYF

D: NA
size: few
V: TRBV12-3/TRBV12-4
J: TRBJ2-6
DNA: TGTGCCAGCTCCGGGACGCTGGGGGCCAACGTCCTGACTTTC
CDR3: CASSGTLGANVLTF

D: TRBD2
size: many
V: TRBV12-3/TRBV12-4
J: TRBJ2-5
DNA: TGTGCCAGCAGTCCCGGGACTAAAGAGACCCAGTACTTC
CDR3: CASSPGTKETQYF

D: NA
size: NA
V: TRBV20-1
J: TRBJ1-2
DNA: TGCAGTGCTACCAAAAGCAGGGGAACCTATGGCTACACCTTC
CDR3: CSATKSRGTYGYTF

D: TRBD1
size: NA
V: TRBV7-2
J: TRBJ2-2
DNA: TGTGCCAGCAGCAAGACAGGGAAGGAGAACACCGGGGAGCTGTTTTTT
CDR3: CASSKTGKENTGELFF

D: NA
size: NA
V: TRBV21-1
J: TRBJ2-3
DNA: TGTGCCACGGACGCGTTTGGGACAGATACGCAGTATTTT
CDR3: CATDAFGTDTQYF

D: NA
size: NA
V: TRBV6-2/TRBV6-3
J: TRBJ2-1
DNA: TGTGCCGCCACAGGAGGGAATGAGCAGTTCTTC
CDR3: CAATGGNEQFF

D: TRBD1
size: many
V: TRBV5-1
J: TRBJ2-2
DNA: TGCGCCAGCAGCCTCCGACAGGGGGCGGACGGGGAGCTGTTTTTT
CDR3: CASSLRQGADGELFF

D: TRBD2
size: NA
V: TRBV12-3/TRBV12-4
J: TRBJ2-5
DNA: TGTGCCAGCAGTCAAATACCACCGGGGACTAGCGGGAGGGCCACAGAGACCCAGTACTTC
CDR3: CASSQIPPGTSGRATETQYF

D: NA
size: NA
V: TRBV7-2
J: TRBJ1-5
DNA: TGTGCCAGCAGCTTAGAAAAAAATAGCAATCAGCCCCAGCATTTT
CDR3: CASSLEKNSNQPQHF

D: NA
size: NA
V: TRBV12-3/TRBV12-4
J: TRBJ1-1
DNA: TGTGCCAGCATTCCCCAGGGGTCTTACACTGAAGCTTTCTTT
CDR3: CASIPQGSYTEAFF

D: TRBD2
size: NA
V: TRBV6-1
J: TRBJ2-6
DNA: TGTGCCAGCCCCGGGGGGGTCCCAACCTTCACTCTGGGGGCCAACGTCCTGACTTTC
CDR3: CASPGGVPTFTLGANVLTF

D: NA
size: few
V: TRBV28
J: TRBJ2-3
DNA: TGTGCCAGCAGACATACTGGGACGAGGAACACAGATACGCAGTATTTT
CDR3: CASRHTGTRNTDTQYF

D: NA
size: many
V: TRBV7-8
J: TRBJ2-5
DNA: TGTGCCAGCAGCTTAGGAAAGCCTGATGTATTGGAGACCCAGTACTTC
CDR3: CASSLGKPDVLETQYF

D: TRBD1
size: few
V: TRBV25-1
J: TRBJ1-4
DNA: TGTGCCAGCAGTGCACCCGGTGAGGGGGCTAGGGGGCGACTGTTTTTT
CDR3: CASSAPGEGARGRLFF